Below, 5 T cell receptor beta chains from the same sample are listed, as sequenced in a study of blood T cells in healthy people across ages. A sample-barcoded 5' primer and a J-beta primer mix were used in a second PCR of roughly 7 to 11 cycles. TCRdb re-called the 5' RACE reads with MiXCR, one entry per CDR3 protein. The sample comprises about 830,000 distinct CDR3 sequences, more than 45% of which are singletons, and about 20% rests with the top ten. Sequencing was done on a sample of blood. All receptors derive from a man aged 25-40 years in good health.

This clonotype came up a few times. This sequence joins TRBV7-9 and TRBJ2-5; 7 nucleotides agree with TRBD1. The CDR3 covers 16 residues. CDR1 and CDR2 (germline): SEHNR, FQNEAQ (reference sequence). The V and J ends lost 4 bases and 5 bases, in that order; junction bases with no gene match: 13. The CDR3 nucleotides read TGTGCCAGCAGCTCTCGTCTAGGAACAGGGGATGAGACCCAGTACTTC. This translates into CASSSRLGTGDETQYF.

The sample holds a few counts of this clonotype. The chain uses TRBV20-1 and TRBJ2-7; TRBD2 aligns across 7 bases. Germline CDR1 DFQATT, CDR2 SNEGSKA (reference sequence). Unmatched junction bases numbered 14, after V lost 6 bases and J lost 0 bases. This CDR3 region has 16 residues. DNA of the CDR3: TGCAGTGCCTCAAGGGGAGGGACGGTCCGCTCCTACGAGCAGTACTTC. It is translated as CSASRGGTVRSYEQYF.

This clonotype was observed a few times. This chain links TRBV10-3 with TRBJ1-2; the D is unclear. CDR1 and CDR2 from the germline V gene are ENHRY and SYGVKD. Trimming cost V 3 bases and J 6 bases, with 14 bases left between them. The CDR3 has 14 amino acids. CDR3 nucleotides: TGTGCCATCAGTGACTCGGGAGAGGAGCATGGCTACACCTTC. This sequence encodes CAISDSGEEHGYTF.

The V call is TRBV29-1, the J call TRBJ2-1; D not certain. The CDR3 runs to 14 residues. V was cut by 0 bases and J by 7 bases, with 13 bases left in between. Germline CDR1 reads SQVTM; CDR2 reads ANQGSEA. The CDR3 here is CSVEDGILANEQFF. The DNA for the CDR3 is TGCAGCGTTGAAGATGGGATCCTTGCTAATGAGCAGTTCTTC.

This sequence joins TRBV6-5 and TRBJ2-1; 9 bases match TRBD1. V gave up 6 bases and J gave up 3 bases; unmatched junction bases: 9. This CDR3 has 16 amino acids. Germline V lookup: CDR1 MNHEY, CDR2 SVGAGI. The CDR3: CASSTLTGGFYNEQFF. CDR3 DNA sequence: TGTGCCAGCAGCACTCTAACAGGGGGCTTCTACAATGAGCAGTTCTTC.